This TCR beta chain was sequenced during a study of T-cell memory formation after mild COVID-19. A single record per CDR3 protein comes from TCRdb applying MiXCR to the 5' RACE reads. The table has around 420,000 distinct CDR3 sequences, 20% to 25% seen once. The germline CDR1 and CDR2 sequences are SGHVS and FQNEAQ. The CDR3 spans 16 residues. V was clipped by 1 base and J by 0 bases; unmatched bases: 2. This clonotype was detected a few times. Its antigen is undetermined. Study outcomes and limitations: The CD4+ clones that contracted clustered mainly within CM and EM, and the CD8+ clones concentrated in EMRA. Some clones that responded turned up in pre-infection memory, which suggests that cross-reactive memory joined in. CD4/CD8 balance held among clones contracting day 15 to 85, and later expanders leaned CD4+.

The receptor comes from an adult woman who had mild COVID-19 (a few samples of this study predate the infection). Cell type and time point are not known. This sequence joins TRBV7-8 and TRBJ2-3, with 9 bases fitting TRBD2. The sample taken for sequencing was PBMCs or a T cell subset sorted from them (not recorded which). In DNA form, the CDR3 reads TGTGCCAGCAGCTTAGAGACTAGCGGTAGCACAGATACGCAGTATTTT. Amino acid sequence: CASSLETSGSTDTQYF. Using reference TRBV7-8 and TRBJ2-3 for the parts outside the CDR3, the full variable domain is GAGVSQSPRYKVAKRGQDVALRCDPISGHVSLFWYQQALGQGPEFLTYFQNEAQLDKSGLPSDRFFAERPEGSVSTLKIQRTQQEDSAVYLCASSLETSGSTDTQYFGPGTRLTVL.